What follows are 32 T cell receptor beta chains derived from one specimen sequenced in a study of blood T cell repertoires in COVID-19 (TCRdb year 2020). Library creation used the immunoSEQ multiplex PCR assay. The immuneACCESS repertoire file appears here via TCRdb, limited to in-frame rearrangements. These files lack a portion of the clones; in checked studies, under half of the deficit traces to unresolved V genes, and the cause of the others is not known. This sample holds fewer than 110,000 clones; about four fifths were observed only once. 4.3% of the sample goes to the ten largest clones. Sequenced sample: peripheral blood. The receptors originated from a man between 65 and 79 years old with acute or convalescent COVID-19.

In this sample, this clone turned up a few times. The chain couples TRBV12-3 or TRBV12-4 to TRBJ1-1, with D unclear. The CDR3 totals 13 residues. Trimming removed 7 bases at V and 6 bases at J, with 15 bases between. CDR3 sequence reads: CASTHRVAPEAFF. DNA of the CDR3: TGTGCCAGCACCCACCGGGTTGCTCCTGAAGCTTTCTTT.

J is TRBJ2-1 and V is TRBV7-3, with TRBD2 identical over 10 bases. After removal of 5 bases from V and 10 bases from J, the junction contained 5 bases not matched to a gene. Germline assignment: CDR1 SGHTA and CDR2 FQGTGA. The CDR3 runs 13 residues. CDR3 in DNA: TGTGCCAGCAGCGTCCAGCGGGGGGGCGAGCAGTTCTTC. Translating it yields CASSVQRGGEQFF.

J is TRBJ2-2 and V is TRBV19; possible D gene TRBD1, 5 bases. Germline V gene lookup returns CDR1 LNHDA and CDR2 SQIVND (reference sequence). The CDR3 runs to 15 residues. V was cut by 5 bases and J by 1 base, with 11 bases left in between. This CDR3 is CASSWQGMNTGELFF. The CDR3 DNA sequence: TGTGCCAGTAGTTGGCAGGGCATGAACACCGGGGAGCTGTTTTTT. The entire variable domain, with the rest obtained from reference TRBV19 and TRBJ2-2, is as follows: DGGITQSPKYLFRKEGQNVTLSCEQNLNHDAMYWYRQDPGQGLRLIYYSQIVNDFQKGDIAEGYSVSREKKESFPLTVTSAQKNPTAFYLCASSWQGMNTGELFFGEGSRLTVL.

The J gene is TRBJ2-6, the V gene TRBV9; a possible D gene is TRBD1 (5 bases). The V gene's germline CDR1 is SGDLS and CDR2 YYNGEE. The V gene lost 0 bases and the J gene lost 3 bases, with 10 bases spanning the gap. This CDR3 has 16 residues. This CDR3 reads CASSVGGRVGANVLTF. The DNA for the CDR3 is TGTGCCAGCAGCGTAGGGGGCAGGGTTGGGGCCAACGTCCTGACTTTC.

The V and J genes are TRBV5-8 and TRBJ2-3, with D possibly TRBD2 on 5 matching bases. Germline V CDR1 and CDR2: SGHTS, YDEGEE. The V gene lost 4 bases and the J gene lost 4 bases, with 13 bases spanning the gap. This CDR3 spans 14 amino acids. CDR3 sequence reads: CASSPRTGSDTQYF. The CDR3 region has the DNA TGTGCCAGCAGCCCAAGGACTGGGTCAGATACGCAGTATTTT. Combining the CDR3 with reference TRBV5-8 and TRBJ2-3 gives the whole variable domain EAGVTQSPTHLIKTRGQQATLRCSPISGHTSVYWYQQALGLGLQFLLWYDEGEERNRGNFPPRFSGRQFPNYSSELNVNALELEDSALYLCASSPRTGSDTQYFGPGTRLTVL.

The genes are TRBV28 and TRBJ2-2, with 7 bases identical to TRBD2. The CDR3 has 15 amino acids. V was pared by 8 bases and J by 5 bases, with 11 bases of the junction left unmatched. The V gene's germline CDR1 is MDHEN and CDR2 SYDVKM. DNA of the CDR3: TGTGCCAGCGGGCCGGGACTATGGGTAACCGGGGAGCTGTTTTTT. Protein product: CASGPGLWVTGELFF.

There are a few counts of this clone. The genes are TRBV5-1 and TRBJ2-1; a possible D gene is TRBD1 (6 bases). Trimming left V 7 bases short and J 2 bases short, with 19 bases between. This CDR3 is built from 16 residues. CDR1 is SGHRS and CDR2 is YFSETQ in the germline V gene. CDR3 amino acids: CASCLASGTTYNEQFF. The CDR3 bases are TGCGCCAGCTGCCTAGCCTCCGGGACAACCTACAATGAGCAGTTCTTC.

The chain has TRBV7-3 and TRBJ2-1; TRBD2 aligns across 7 bases. The V gene's germline CDR1 is SGHTA and CDR2 FQGTGA. The V and J ends lost 5 bases and 7 bases, in that order; junction bases with no gene match: 20. The CDR3 covers 18 residues. CDR3 loop: CASSPSAAGVGVVNEQFF. The CDR3 region has the DNA TGTGCCAGCAGCCCATCTGCGGCGGGAGTTGGGGTGGTGAATGAGCAGTTCTTC. The variable domain in full, completed from reference TRBV7-3 and TRBJ2-1, reads GAGVSQTPSNKVTEKGKYVELRCDPISGHTALYWYRQSLGQGPEFLIYFQGTGAADDSGLPNDRFFAVRPEGSVSTLKIQRTERGDSAVYLCASSPSAAGVGVVNEQFFGPGTRLTVL.

The chain employs TRBV12-5 and TRBJ2-2; 9 nucleotides match TRBD1. The V and J ends lost 3 bases and 4 bases, in that order; junction bases with no gene match: 3. Per germline, CDR1 LGHNT and CDR2 FRNRAP. CDR3 length: 15 residues. The CDR3 region has the DNA TGTGCTAGTGGTTTCAAGACAGGGGGCACCGGGGAGCTGTTTTTT. Translation gives CASGFKTGGTGELFF.

The chain uses TRBV29-1 and TRBJ1-1, with D maybe TRBD1 (5 bases). The V and J ends lost 6 bases and 0 bases respectively, with 11 bases between them. The CDR3 contains 13 residues. Germline-derived CDR1 and CDR2 are SQVTM and ANQGSEA. This CDR3 is CSVSRTLNTEAFF. The CDR3 DNA sequence: TGCAGCGTCTCGCGGACATTGAACACTGAAGCTTTCTTT.

The chain uses TRBV10-1 and TRBJ2-1, with no clear D. CDR3 length: 13 amino acids. Germline loops: CDR1 WNHNN, CDR2 SYGVQD (reference sequence). The V end was cut by 5 bases, the J end by 5 bases, with 10 bases between. The CDR3 sequence is CASSRGKDNEQFF. CDR3 DNA sequence: TGCGCCAGCAGTCGAGGTAAGGACAATGAGCAGTTCTTC.

This clone was seen only a few times. The gene calls are TRBV19 and TRBJ2-3; TRBD2 matches 11 bases. From germline, CDR1 is LNHDA and CDR2 SQIVND (reference sequence). This CDR3 is built from 17 residues. V shed 6 bases and J 2 bases; nucleotides not matched to a gene: 10. CDR3 protein: CASRRLAGGPVTDTQYF. CDR3 coding DNA: TGTGCCAGTAGGAGGTTAGCGGGGGGGCCCGTCACAGATACGCAGTATTTT. The whole variable domain, remainder taken from reference TRBV19 and TRBJ2-3, is DGGITQSPKYLFRKEGQNVTLSCEQNLNHDAMYWYRQDPGQGLRLIYYSQIVNDFQKGDIAEGYSVSREKKESFPLTVTSAQKNPTAFYLCASRRLAGGPVTDTQYFGPGTRLTVL.

This chain links TRBV19 with TRBJ1-1; TRBD1 agrees at 7 bases. Unmatched junction bases numbered 5, after V lost 3 bases and J lost 4 bases. The CDR3 spans 14 residues. CDR1 is LNHDA, CDR2 SQIVND, per germline (reference sequence). CDR3 nucleotide sequence: TGTGCCAGTAGTATTTATGCAGGGGGCACTGAAGCTTTCTTT. It encodes CASSIYAGGTEAFF.

The V gene is TRBV2, the J gene TRBJ1-5, with a tentative D call TRBD1 (5 bases). The CDR3 loop spans 14 amino acids. V lost 3 bases, J lost 6 bases, and 12 bases lay in between. CDR1 is SNHLY and CDR2 is FYNNEI in the germline V gene. CDR3 sequence reads: CASSDPGVFQPQHF. The CDR3 nucleotides read TGTGCCAGCAGTGACCCGGGGGTTTTTCAGCCCCAGCATTTT. The full variable domain, in which reference TRBV2 and TRBJ1-5 provide the parts outside the CDR3, is EPEVTQTPSHQVTQMGQEVILRCVPISNHLYFYWYRQILGQKVEFLVSFYNNEISEKSEIFDDQFSVERPDGSNFTLKIRSTKLEDSAMYFCASSDPGVFQPQHFGDGTRLSIL.

V and J are TRBV25-1 and TRBJ2-7; maybe TRBD1 (6 bases). V gave up 6 bases and J gave up 3 bases, with 15 bases separating them. The CDR3 contains 14 residues. Germline V lookup: CDR1 MGHDK, CDR2 SYGVNS. The CDR3 is CASSRPGANYEQYF. CDR3 bases: TGTGCCAGCAGCCGCCCAGGGGCCAACTACGAGCAGTACTTC.

The chain recombines TRBV19 with TRBJ1-1; 11 bases match TRBD1. With V trimmed by 5 bases and J by 4 bases, 3 bases remained unmatched. Germline V gene lookup returns CDR1 LNHDA and CDR2 SQIVND (reference sequence). The CDR3 has 14 amino acids. Written as DNA, the CDR3 is TGTGCCAGTAGTGTTGGGACAGGGGGCACTGAAGCTTTCTTT. It encodes CASSVGTGGTEAFF. Using reference TRBV19 and TRBJ1-1 for the parts outside the CDR3, the full variable domain is DGGITQSPKYLFRKEGQNVTLSCEQNLNHDAMYWYRQDPGQGLRLIYYSQIVNDFQKGDIAEGYSVSREKKESFPLTVTSAQKNPTAFYLCASSVGTGGTEAFFGQGTRLTVV.

V gene TRBV18 combines with J gene TRBJ1-2, with D maybe TRBD1 (6 bases). Trimming shortened V by 2 bases and J by 6 bases, and 13 bases separated the two germline ends. The CDR3 runs to 14 residues. CDR1 KGHSH and CDR2 LQKENI come from the germline V gene. The CDR3 region has the DNA TGTGCCAGCTCACCAGACAGGAACAATAATGGCTACACCTTC. It specifies CASSPDRNNNGYTF.

The sample holds a few counts of this clone. The rearrangement links TRBV9 to TRBJ2-7; perhaps TRBD2 as D (5 bases). The CDR3 totals 13 residues. V lost 1 base and J 7 bases, leaving 12 bases between the germline ends. Germline lookup yields CDR1 SGDLS and CDR2 YYNGEE. The CDR3 reads CASSVRGLWEQYF. The CDR3 DNA is TGTGCCAGCAGCGTACGGGGTTTATGGGAGCAGTACTTC.

The chain employs TRBV11-2 and TRBJ1-1, with a tentative D call TRBD1 (6 bases). The CDR3 is 14 amino acids. The germline V and J ends were trimmed by 5 bases and 1 base, with 11 bases remaining between them. CDR1 is SGHAT, CDR2 FQNNGV, per germline. As DNA, the CDR3 is TGTGCCAGCAGCCCCGGGACATGGAACACTGAAGCTTTCTTT. Its protein product is CASSPGTWNTEAFF.

This chain connects TRBV3-1 (or the pseudogene TRBV3-2) to TRBJ2-7, with D perhaps matching TRBD1 (6 bases). The V end lost 0 bases, the J end lost 9 bases, and 15 bases lay between the germline ends. This CDR3 has 14 residues. Germline CDR1 reads LGHDT; CDR2 reads YNNKEL (reference sequence). The CDR3 sequence is CASSQERLTGRQYF. CDR3 in DNA: TGTGCCAGCAGCCAAGAGCGCCTGACAGGAAGGCAGTACTTC.

This chain uses TRBV5-5 with TRBJ2-7; TRBD1 agrees at 8 bases. V gave up 4 bases and J gave up 2 bases; unmatched junction bases: 11. The CDR3 is made up of 16 amino acids. Germline CDR1 SGHKS, CDR2 YYEKEE (reference sequence). The CDR3 DNA is TGTGCCAGCAGCCCCCGCGCCAGGACAGGGACCTACGAGCAGTACTTC. This translates into CASSPRARTGTYEQYF.

V is TRBV27 and J is TRBJ1-2; TRBD1 aligns across 10 bases. V lost 5 bases and J lost 5; bases outside the gene matches: 8. The CDR3 length is 15 residues. Germline CDR1 and CDR2: MNHEY and SMNVEV (reference sequence). The CDR3 protein is CASSLRQGARYGYTF. The CDR3 coding sequence is TGTGCCAGCAGTCTAAGACAGGGGGCGAGGTATGGCTACACCTTC.

J is TRBJ2-5 and V is TRBV9; D is perhaps TRBD2 (6 bases). CDR1 and CDR2 (germline): SGDLS, YYNGEE. V was clipped by 0 bases and J by 1 base, with 25 bases between them. The CDR3 loop spans 20 amino acids. For the CDR3, the DNA is TGTGCCAGCAGCGTAGCTCCTTCTTCCCTAAACCGGGACTCCCAAGAGACCCAGTACTTC. Its protein is CASSVAPSSLNRDSQETQYF. Based on the CDR3 plus reference TRBV9 and TRBJ2-5, the full variable domain is DSGVTQTPKHLITATGQRVTLRCSPRSGDLSVYWYQQSLDQGLQFLIQYYNGEERAKGNILERFSAQQFPDLHSELNLSSLELGDSALYFCASSVAPSSLNRDSQETQYFGPGTRLLVL.

The chain combines TRBV15 with TRBJ1-5; perhaps TRBD1 as D (6 bases). With 2 bases removed from V and 1 base from J, the gap between germline ends came to 9 bases. The CDR3 loop spans 15 amino acids. Per germline, CDR1 LNHNV and CDR2 YYDKDF (reference sequence). CDR3 DNA: TGTGCCACCAGCAGACATACAGGGAGCAATCAGCCCCAGCATTTT. Its protein product is CATSRHTGSNQPQHF.

The V and J genes are TRBV3-1 (or the pseudogene TRBV3-2) and TRBJ2-3; 7 nucleotides line up with TRBD1. V was clipped by 4 bases and J by 5 bases; unmatched bases: 6. The CDR3 loop spans 14 amino acids. Germline CDR1 reads LGHDT; CDR2 reads YNNKEL (reference sequence). The chain's CDR3 is CASSPTGAQDTQYF. CDR3 DNA sequence: TGTGCCAGCAGCCCTACAGGGGCGCAAGATACGCAGTATTTT.

This chain uses TRBV10-3 with TRBJ2-3, with 8 nucleotides matching TRBD2. Germline V gene lookup returns CDR1 ENHRY and CDR2 SYGVKD. There are 19 residues in the CDR3. Trimming cost V 1 base and J 5 bases; bases outside gene matches: 17. The CDR3 DNA follows: TGTGCCATCAGTGAGTTATTTCCGGGACTAGAGAATCGGCTAGATACGCAGTATTTT. As protein: CAISELFPGLENRLDTQYF.

The chain is built from TRBV24-1 and TRBJ1-3; D possibly corresponds to TRBD1 (6 bases). Germline CDR1 is KGHDR and CDR2 is SFDVKD. V lost 3 bases to trimming and J lost 0 bases, with 11 bases between them. The CDR3 loop spans 16 amino acids. CDR3: CATSDPHRASGNTIYF. In DNA form, the CDR3 reads TGTGCCACCAGTGATCCCCACAGGGCCTCTGGAAACACCATATATTTT.

The J gene is TRBJ1-4, the V gene TRBV4-3; D gene unclear. Germline V gene data show CDR1 as LGHNA and CDR2 as YSLEER. This CDR3 has 14 amino acids. Trimming left V 4 bases short and J 6 bases short, with 12 bases between. CDR3 region: CASSPGGAHEKLFF. The DNA of the CDR3 is TGCGCCAGCAGCCCTGGCGGTGCCCATGAAAAACTGTTTTTT.

This clone was seen only a few times. This sequence joins TRBV19 and TRBJ1-1; 8 bases map to TRBD1. The CDR3 runs to 14 residues. Unmatched junction bases numbered 9, after V lost 6 bases and J lost 6 bases. CDR1 is LNHDA and CDR2 is SQIVND in the germline V gene (reference sequence). CDR3 nucleotide sequence: TGTGCCAGTAGGACAGGGGAGGTGTTCTCTGAAGCTTTCTTT. Protein: CASRTGEVFSEAFF.

This chain uses TRBV11-3 with TRBJ1-1, with 9 nucleotides matching TRBD1. Losses at the gene ends were 7 bases for V and 2 bases for J; bases not matched to a gene: 5. The CDR3 is 14 residues long. Germline assignment: CDR1 SGHNT and CDR2 YENEEA. CDR3 loop: CASTQGQGNTEAFF. The DNA for the CDR3 is TGTGCCAGCACCCAGGGACAGGGAAACACTGAAGCTTTCTTT.

Here the CDR3 reads CASSLNPGLSTDTQYF. The CDR3 region has the DNA TGTGCCAGCAGCCTTAACCCGGGACTTAGCACAGATACGCAGTATTTT. The chain couples TRBV3-1 (or the pseudogene TRBV3-2) to TRBJ2-3; the D gene is possibly TRBD2 (6 bases). The CDR3 totals 16 residues. V shed 4 bases and J shed 0 bases, with 14 bases lying between them. Germline values: CDR1 LGHDT, CDR2 YNNKEL (reference sequence).

V usage is TRBV6-1 and J usage is TRBJ2-7; a possible D gene is TRBD1 (5 bases). Germline loops: CDR1 MNHNS, CDR2 SASEGT. This CDR3 is built from 13 residues. With 2 bases removed from V and 6 bases from J, the gap between germline ends came to 11 bases. CDR3 amino acids: CASSERWTREQYF. The CDR3 coding sequence is TGTGCCAGCAGTGAAAGGTGGACACGCGAGCAGTACTTC.